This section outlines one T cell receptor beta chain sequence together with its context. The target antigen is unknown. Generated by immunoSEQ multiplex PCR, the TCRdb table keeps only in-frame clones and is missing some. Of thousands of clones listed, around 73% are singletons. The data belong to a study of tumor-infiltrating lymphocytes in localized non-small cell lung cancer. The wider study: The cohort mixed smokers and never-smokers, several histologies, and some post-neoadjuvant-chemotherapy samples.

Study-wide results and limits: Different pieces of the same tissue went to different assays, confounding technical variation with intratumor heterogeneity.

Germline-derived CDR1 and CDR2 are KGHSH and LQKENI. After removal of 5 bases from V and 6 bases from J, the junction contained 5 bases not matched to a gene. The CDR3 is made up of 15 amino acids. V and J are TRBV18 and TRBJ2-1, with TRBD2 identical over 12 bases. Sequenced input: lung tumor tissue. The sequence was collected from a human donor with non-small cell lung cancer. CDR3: CASSGQLAGGNEQFF. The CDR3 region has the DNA TGTGCCAGCTCAGGCCAACTAGCGGGAGGCAATGAGCAGTTCTTC. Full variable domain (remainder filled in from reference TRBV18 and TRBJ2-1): NAGVMQNPRHLVRRRGQEARLRCSPMKGHSHVYWYRQLPEEGLKFMVYLQKENIIDESGMPKERFSAEFPKEGPSILRIQQVVRGDSAAYFCASSGQLAGGNEQFFGPGTRLTVL.